This T cell receptor (beta chain) was retrieved from a study of CD8 T cells in ankylosing spondylitis. Study-wide points: Both synovial fluid and blood in reactive arthritis had previously been reported to carry some motif variants. In ankylosing spondylitis patients, matched synovial fluid reportedly showed significant enrichment of disease-linked clones. What appeared characteristic of ankylosing spondylitis blood was a TCR beta motif of eight highly homologous variants.

There are many counts of this clonotype. Its specificity is unknown. This CDR3 contains 14 residues. CDR1 MGHDK and CDR2 SYGVNS come from the germline V gene. V lost 6 bases, J lost 3 bases, and 11 bases lay in between. TCRdb used MiXCR to reprocess the 5' RACE reads, holding one entry per CDR3 protein. The sample contains approximately 60,000 distinct CDR3 sequences, 6.2% of which appear only once. V usage is TRBV25-1 and J usage is TRBJ2-2; possible D gene TRBD2, 5 bases. The source of this sequence is a male donor with ankylosing spondylitis. The sample was synovial fluid, either unsorted or a sorted T cell fraction (not recorded which). Written as DNA, the CDR3 is TGTGCCAGCAGCGAGGGCCCTTACACCGGGGAGCTGTTTTTT. Translation: CASSEGPYTGELFF.